The 20 T cell receptor beta chains below were found in one sample sequenced in a study of human T cells and chemical hapten exposure. TCRdb reprocessed the RACE reads with MiXCR, giving one entry per CDR3 protein. The sample includes about 180,000 distinct CDR3 sequences, around 30% of them seen just once. Time point noted: pre-sensitization, week 0. Treatment: therapeutic diphenylcyclopropenone sensitization with weekly scalp DPC. The sample in question was whole blood, obtained in connection with sensitization to the hapten diphenylcyclopropenone (DPC). These receptors all stem from a woman in her 30s with alopecia areata. Some clones in this sample may be carry-over from other donors' samples.

V gene TRBV6-5 combines with J gene TRBJ2-7; D call uncertain. V was shortened by 7 bases and J by 5 bases, with 6 bases between the two germline ends. CDR3 length: 10 amino acids. Looked up from germline, CDR1 is MNHEY and CDR2 is SVGAGI. The CDR3 spells CASIRDEQYF. The CDR3 DNA is TGTGCCAGCATCCGAGACGAGCAGTACTTC.

The chain joins TRBV7-9 to TRBJ1-4, with a tentative D call TRBD1 (5 bases). This CDR3 spans 15 amino acids. CDR1 and CDR2 from the germline V gene are SEHNR and FQNEAQ (reference sequence). The V end lost 0 bases, the J end lost 7 bases, and 12 bases lay between the germline ends. CDR3 region: CASSLAEGIGEKLFF. The CDR3 DNA sequence: TGTGCCAGCAGCTTAGCAGAGGGGATAGGTGAAAAACTGTTTTTT. The whole variable domain, remainder taken from reference TRBV7-9 and TRBJ1-4, is DTGVSQNPRHKITKRGQNVTFRCDPISEHNRLYWYRQTLGQGPEFLTYFQNEAQLEKSRLLSDRFSAERPKGSFSTLEIQRTEQGDSAMYLCASSLAEGIGEKLFFGSGTQLSVL.

This sequence joins TRBV20-1 and TRBJ1-1; 7 positions match TRBD1. The CDR3 totals 12 residues. Germline V gene sequence: CDR1 DFQATT, CDR2 SNEGSKA (reference sequence). The V and J ends lost 6 bases and 6 bases, in that order; junction bases with no gene match: 7. CDR3 protein: CSAIKGGPEAFF. The CDR3 nucleotides are TGCAGTGCCATCAAAGGGGGCCCTGAAGCTTTCTTT.

The chain recombines TRBV28 with TRBJ1-5; possibly TRBD1 for D (5 bases). This CDR3 is built from 14 residues. Per the germline V gene, CDR1 is MDHEN and CDR2 is SYDVKM. V lost 10 bases to trimming and J lost 3 bases, with 16 bases between them. The CDR3 reads CAITGRRYNQPQHF. The CDR3 nucleotides are TGTGCCATTACGGGACGGAGATACAATCAGCCCCAGCATTTT.

This rearrangement joins TRBV28 to TRBJ2-1; D is perhaps TRBD1 or TRBD2 (6 bases each). Germline V CDR1 and CDR2: MDHEN, SYDVKM. The CDR3 has 15 amino acids. V lost 5 bases to trimming and J lost 4 bases, with 15 bases between them. The CDR3 nucleotides read TGTGCCAGCAGTCCCCTTCGGGGGCCATACAATGAGCAGTTCTTC. It is translated as CASSPLRGPYNEQFF.

CDR3 sequence (DNA): TGCAGCGTGGGAAGAAGCGCCCGATCCTACGAGCAGTACTTC. Amino acids: CSVGRSARSYEQYF. V usage is TRBV29-1 and J usage is TRBJ2-7; D unclear. The CDR3 is 14 amino acids. The germline V gene has CDR1 SQVTM and CDR2 ANQGSEA. Trimming stripped 6 bases from V and 1 base from J, with 16 bases between.

Only a few counts were recorded for this clonotype. The chain combines TRBV7-9 with TRBJ2-1, with TRBD1 matching 8 bases. V gave up 3 bases and J gave up 14 bases; unmatched junction bases: 3. The CDR3 consists of 11 residues. CDR1 and CDR2 (germline): SEHNR, FQNEAQ (reference sequence). This CDR3 is CASSLDRDEFF. DNA of the CDR3: TGTGCCAGCAGCTTGGACAGGGACGAGTTCTTC.

This chain uses TRBV7-2 with TRBJ1-4; D ambiguous. Trimming pared 5 bases from V and 0 bases from J, leaving 10 bases between. This CDR3 has 15 amino acids. In germline, CDR1 is SGHTA, CDR2 FQGNSA. The CDR3 is CASSPRVATNEKLFF. CDR3 in DNA: TGTGCCAGCAGCCCACGGGTTGCAACTAATGAAAAACTGTTTTTT.

The table lists this clonotype with a few counts. CDR3 bases: TGTGCCAGCAGTCCAGGGGCCCACGGTGGAAACACCATATATTTT. Its translation is CASSPGAHGGNTIYF. The genes are TRBV28 and TRBJ1-3; weak D call: TRBD1 (6 bases). The CDR3 spans 15 residues. Germline V gene lookup returns CDR1 MDHEN and CDR2 SYDVKM. Trimming removed 5 bases from V and 3 bases from J, with 14 bases in between.

This clonotype was observed many times. The chain combines TRBV29-1 with TRBJ2-5; D remains ambiguous. Germline V gene sequence: CDR1 SQVTM, CDR2 ANQGSEA. This CDR3 has 13 residues. V gave up 4 bases and J gave up 5 bases, with 14 bases separating them. DNA for the CDR3: TGCAGCGTTGCGCCAGGAACGGTTGAGACCCAGTACTTC. Encoded protein: CSVAPGTVETQYF.

This chain uses TRBV7-9 with TRBJ1-6; D is uncertain. The germline V and J ends were trimmed by 6 bases and 8 bases, with 11 bases remaining between them. CDR3 length equals 13 residues. The germline CDR1 and CDR2 sequences are SEHNR and FQNEAQ (reference sequence). The CDR3 DNA reads TGTGCCAGCAGTTCCGAGGGCCATTCACCCCTCCACTTT. Translating gives CASSSEGHSPLHF. Based on the CDR3 plus reference TRBV7-9 and TRBJ1-6, the full variable domain is DTGVSQNPRHKITKRGQNVTFRCDPISEHNRLYWYRQTLGQGPEFLTYFQNEAQLEKSRLLSDRFSAERPKGSFSTLEIQRTEQGDSAMYLCASSSEGHSPLHFGNGTRLTVT.

This sequence joins TRBV12-3 or TRBV12-4 and TRBJ1-4; TRBD1 might be the D (5 bases). This CDR3 has 16 residues. V was trimmed by 5 bases and J by 1 base, leaving 14 bases between them. In DNA form, the CDR3 reads TGTGCCAGCAGTCCCCGGGACGGACAAACTAATGAAAAACTGTTTTTT. Translating it yields CASSPRDGQTNEKLFF.

The chain employs TRBV27 and TRBJ1-3; the D is unclear. Trimming left V 3 bases short and J 0 bases short, with 15 bases between. The germline V gene encodes CDR1 MNHEY and CDR2 SMNVEV (reference sequence). This CDR3 is built from 17 residues. As DNA, the CDR3 is TGTGCCAGCAGTTTGTGGGGAGATGCCAGCTCTGGAAACACCATATATTTT. Translated: CASSLWGDASSGNTIYF.

V gene TRBV6-2 or TRBV6-3 combines with J gene TRBJ2-7; 11 bases are shared with TRBD1. Germline CDR1 and CDR2: MNHEY and SVGEGT. The V segment lost 7 bases and the J segment 5 bases; nucleotides outside the gene matches: 7. The CDR3 runs 14 residues. In DNA form, the CDR3 reads TGTGCCAGCACCCAGAGGACAGGGGGCGACGAGCAGTACTTC. Protein sequence: CASTQRTGGDEQYF.

The J gene is TRBJ2-2, the V gene TRBV28; no clear D gene. The germline V gene encodes CDR1 MDHEN and CDR2 SYDVKM. The V end was cut by 1 base, the J end by 4 bases, with 10 bases between. The CDR3 is 15 residues long. The DNA of the CDR3 is TGTGCCAGCAGTTTATCACGCCTACTCACCGGGGAGCTGTTTTTT. As protein: CASSLSRLLTGELFF. Full variable domain (remainder filled in from reference TRBV28 and TRBJ2-2): DVKVTQSSRYLVKRTGEKVFLECVQDMDHENMFWYRQDPGLGLRLIYFSYDVKMKEKGDIPEGYSVSREKKERFSLILESASTNQTSMYLCASSLSRLLTGELFFGEGSRLTVL.

V and J are TRBV28 and TRBJ2-7; D is uncertain. V dropped 7 bases and J dropped 0 bases, with 13 bases sitting between them. The germline V gene encodes CDR1 MDHEN and CDR2 SYDVKM. CDR3 length: 14 residues. CDR3 protein: CASKNSDPSYEQYF. In DNA, the CDR3 is TGTGCCAGCAAAAACTCGGACCCCTCCTACGAGCAGTACTTC.

This clonotype was picked up one time. The V and J genes are TRBV5-1 and TRBJ1-2; 8 nucleotides match TRBD1. The germline gives CDR1 SGHRS, CDR2 YFSETQ. The CDR3 is made up of 13 amino acids. The V and J ends lost 2 bases and 8 bases, in that order; junction bases with no gene match: 5. The CDR3 loop is CASSFADRDGYTF. The CDR3 DNA reads TGCGCCAGCAGCTTTGCGGACAGGGACGGCTACACCTTC.

This clonotype was seen only a few times. The rearrangement links TRBV28 to TRBJ2-1; 9 positions agree with TRBD2. CDR1 and CDR2 from the germline V gene are MDHEN and SYDVKM. The V and J ends lost 6 bases and 0 bases, in that order; junction bases with no gene match: 6. The CDR3 is 16 residues long. The CDR3 DNA follows: TGTGCCAGCAGCGAGAGCGGGAGGCCCTCCTACAATGAGCAGTTCTTC. It encodes CASSESGRPSYNEQFF.

This clonotype showed up just a few times. Here the CDR3 reads CSVRESWTDYEQYF. Here the CDR3 DNA reads TGCAGCGTCCGGGAATCATGGACAGATTACGAGCAGTACTTC. J is TRBJ2-7 and V is TRBV29-1, with D tentatively TRBD1 (6 bases). The CDR3 has 14 amino acids. Trimming left V 6 bases short and J 4 bases short, with 19 bases between. Germline V gene lookup returns CDR1 SQVTM and CDR2 ANQGSEA.

This clonotype was counted between two and nine times. The chain combines TRBV28 with TRBJ2-3; 7 positions agree with TRBD2. Trimming took 5 bases from V and 10 from J; bases not matched to a gene: 12. This CDR3 spans 14 amino acids. Germline V lookup: CDR1 MDHEN, CDR2 SYDVKM. The CDR3 is CASSPTSTLGAQYF. DNA of the CDR3: TGTGCCAGCAGTCCGACTAGCACCCTTGGTGCGCAGTATTTT.